This T cell receptor beta chain is drawn from a study of cytomegalovirus exposure and HLA in healthy donors. CDR3 length equals 12 residues. V lost 3 bases and J 4 bases, leaving 6 bases between the germline ends. CDR1 is ENHRY, CDR2 SYGVKD, per germline. Study-wide points: Three chains tied to CMV proved CMV antigen-specific in vitro. High sensitivity and specificity were reportedly achieved when the classifier diagnosed cytomegalovirus status.

A note on this clone: Its antigen is undetermined.

The assay was immunoSEQ multiplex PCR, and TCRdb's table has in-frame clones only and misses some. The sample records tens of thousands of clones, about 93% being singletons. The clonotype comes from a woman aged 18 to 35 in good health and CMV-seropositive. V is TRBV10-3 and J is TRBJ1-1; D not resolved. The sequenced sample was PBMCs. The CDR3 region has the DNA TGTGCCATCAGTGAACTCGGCACTGAAGCTTTCTTT. Its protein is CAISELGTEAFF.